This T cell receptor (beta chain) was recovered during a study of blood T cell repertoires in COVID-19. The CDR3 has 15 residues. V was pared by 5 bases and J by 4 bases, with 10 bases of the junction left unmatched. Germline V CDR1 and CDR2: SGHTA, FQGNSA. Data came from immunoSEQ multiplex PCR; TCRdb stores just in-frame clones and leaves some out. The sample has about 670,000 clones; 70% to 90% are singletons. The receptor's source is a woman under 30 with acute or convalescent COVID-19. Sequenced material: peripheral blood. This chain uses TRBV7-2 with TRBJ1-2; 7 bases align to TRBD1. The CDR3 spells CASSTQQGISYGYTF. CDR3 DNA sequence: TGTGCCAGCAGCACCCAACAGGGGATTAGCTATGGCTACACCTTC. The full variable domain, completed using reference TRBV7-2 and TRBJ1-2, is GAGVSQSPSNKVTEKGKDVELRCDPISGHTALYWYRQSLGQGLEFLIYFQGNSAPDKSGLPSDRFSAERTGGSVSTLTIQRTQQEDSAVYLCASSTQQGISYGYTFGSGTRLTVV.